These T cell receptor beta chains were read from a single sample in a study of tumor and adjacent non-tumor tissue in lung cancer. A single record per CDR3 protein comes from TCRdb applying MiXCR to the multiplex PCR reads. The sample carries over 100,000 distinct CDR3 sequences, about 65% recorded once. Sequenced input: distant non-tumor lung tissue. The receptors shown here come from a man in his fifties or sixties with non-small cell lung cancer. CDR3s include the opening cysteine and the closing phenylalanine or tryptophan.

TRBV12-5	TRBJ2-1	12	CFGALAYNEQFF
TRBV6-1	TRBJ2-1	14	CASIRGGGVNMQFF
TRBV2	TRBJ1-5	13	CASSVDGNQPQHF
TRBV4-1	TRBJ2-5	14	CASSLSGGEETQYF
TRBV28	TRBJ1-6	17	CASSRGSFSSYNSPLRF
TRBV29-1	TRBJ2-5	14	CSVRPGYGKETQYF
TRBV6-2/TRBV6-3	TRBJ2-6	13	CANTQTGANVLTF
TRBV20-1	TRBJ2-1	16	CSASDLGIGGGHEQFF
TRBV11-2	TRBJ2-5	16	CASSNRLRDGQEIQYF
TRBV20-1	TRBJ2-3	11	CSARTGTTVHF
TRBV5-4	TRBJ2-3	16	CASSPTSGGGTDTRYF
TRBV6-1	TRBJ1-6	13	CASSESGNSRLHF
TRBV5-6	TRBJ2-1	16	CASSAVRATTRYEQFF
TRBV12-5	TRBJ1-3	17	CASEFGSRGLIGNTIYF
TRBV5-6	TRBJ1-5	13	CASSPGESQPQHF
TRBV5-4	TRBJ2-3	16	CASSPPGLAGGDTQYF
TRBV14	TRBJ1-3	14	CANRTGASGNTIYF